This TCR beta chain derives from a study of blood T cell repertoires in COVID-19. Study details: From the United States, Italy and Spain came samples of acute and convalescent COVID-19. T cells, B-cell-depleted T cells, or PBMCs provided the cDNA or gDNA that served as material.

Original methodology: Nucleated cell counts were estimated from reference gene primer amplification. Assay used: immunoSEQ multiplex PCR; TCRdb lists only in-frame clones, some missing. For V, J and clone size, that table is used; D and trimming come from the DNA. This sample has 20,000 or so clones, with roughly 90% found just once. The count of this clone is one. The source material was peripheral blood. The source is a human donor in a cohort sampled during active COVID-19.

The CDR3 is CASSAGVYNEQFF. Written as DNA, the CDR3 is TGTGCCAGCAGCGCAGGGGTATACAATGAGCAGTTCTTC. The rearrangement uses TRBV9 and TRBJ2-1; D may be TRBD1 (6 bases). Germline values: CDR1 SGDLS, CDR2 YYNGEE. Trimming took 3 bases from V and 4 from J, leaving 8 bases between them. The CDR3 contains 13 residues.